This record covers a single TCR beta chain. This sample is part of a study of blood T cell repertoires in COVID-19. At the level of the study: Sources were T cells, B-cell-depleted T cells, or PBMCs; the material itself was cDNA or gDNA.

Original processing methods: Estimates of nucleated cell counts were drawn from the amplification of reference gene primers. The table came from immunoSEQ multiplex PCR; TCRdb's copy has only in-frame clones and leaves some out. For V, J and clone size, that table is used; D and trimming come from the DNA. Of 130,000 or so clones listed, about 87% are singletons. CDR3 size: 17 residues. The germline V gene has CDR1 LNHDA and CDR2 SQIVND (reference sequence). V lost 3 bases to trimming and J lost 4 bases; unmatched junction nucleotides: 10. The origin of this receptor is a woman aged 50 to 60 with acute or convalescent COVID-19. This chain joins TRBV19 and TRBJ2-1; 9 bases are shared with TRBD2. The sample consisted of peripheral blood. This CDR3 reads CASSMDGGLAGYNEQFF. The CDR3 DNA follows: TGTGCCAGTAGTATGGATGGAGGTCTAGCGGGATACAATGAGCAGTTCTTC.